This T cell receptor beta chain was recorded in a study of cytotoxic CD8 clonotypes in ibrutinib-treated CLL. General study points: Whereas clonality rose at ibrutinib response, it declined toward baseline at progression.

V shed 3 bases, J shed 8 bases, and the junction held 17 bases outside the gene matches. The germline CDR1 and CDR2 sequences are SGDLS and YYNGEE. This CDR3 comprises 17 residues. Relative to its sample, this clone is medium-sized (0.01 to 0.1%). The antigen is unknown. Profiling relied on immunoSEQ multiplex PCR, and the TCRdb table lists in-frame clones only, not all of them. The repertoire holds roughly 24,000 clones, with about 81% as singletons. The rearrangement uses TRBV9 and TRBJ2-1; 7 bases are shared with TRBD2. The specimen was PBMCs, collected before ibrutinib treatment. The sequence was collected from a human donor with chronic lymphocytic leukemia. The chain's CDR3 is CASSGGSRDYMWYEQFF. CDR3 sequence (DNA): TGTGCCAGCAGCGGAGGGTCCCGGGACTACATGTGGTATGAGCAGTTCTTC.